Following are 3 T cell receptor beta chains from one sample sequenced in a study of shared clonotypes between healthy human individuals. Using immunoSEQ multiplex PCR, the repertoire was profiled, and TCRdb retains in-frame clones only, with some absent. The sample contains 110,000 or so clones, around 66% of which appear only once. Material for sequencing was memory CD8+ T cells sorted from blood. Subset described: CD45RO+ cells pooled with CCR7-negative TemRA cells. These receptors came from a woman aged 25-40 years in good health.

The V gene is TRBV19, the J gene TRBJ1-3; weak D call: TRBD1 (6 bases). V lost 7 bases and J 0 bases, leaving 16 bases between the germline ends. In germline, CDR1 is LNHDA, CDR2 SQIVND (reference sequence). The CDR3 runs 16 residues. The DNA for the CDR3 is TGTGCCAGTACCCAAGACCAGGGGAGCTCTGGAAACACCATATATTTT. Translating gives CASTQDQGSSGNTIYF.

CDR3 nucleotide sequence: TGTGCCAGCAGTTCTCTGGGGCCAGGGCCTTATGGCTACACCTTC. This codes for CASSSLGPGPYGYTF. The chain is built from TRBV6-5 and TRBJ1-2, with D possibly TRBD1 on 5 matching bases. There are 15 residues in the CDR3. CDR1 MNHEY and CDR2 SVGAGI come from the germline V gene. V was shortened by 4 bases and J by 5 bases, with 17 bases between the two germline ends.

This clone was seen at least ten times. This chain connects TRBV29-1 to TRBJ2-7, with TRBD1 as a possible D gene (5 bases). Trimming left V 2 bases short and J 4 bases short, with 21 bases between. Germline CDR1 reads SQVTM; CDR2 reads ANQGSEA. The CDR3 is 16 residues long. CDR3 sequence (DNA): TGCAGCGTTGAACTCGCTGGGGCAGGGAAGAGATACGAGCAGTACTTC. It codes for CSVELAGAGKRYEQYF.